These T cell receptor beta chains were read from a single sample in a study of sequential checkpoint blockade in melanoma. The data were produced by immunoSEQ multiplex PCR, yet TCRdb's version contains in-frame clones alone and is incomplete. This sample has about 3,200 clones, with around 18% found just once. The sequencing here drew on tumor tissue (inferred from file names), taken from a patient given nivolumab and ipilimumab in sequence. These receptors all stem from a human donor with melanoma. Each CDR3 is given with its conserved first and last residue. A D gene is named only where the DNA matches it firmly. Only part of the rows carry a size: once, few, many, or a class if the clone is expanded.

>TRBJ2-5|TRBD2|NA|TRBV25-1
TGTGCCATCTCGGGGGGGGACGACCAAGAGACCCAGTACTTC
CAISGGDDQETQYF
>TRBJ1-2|TRBD1|NA|TRBV9
TGTGCCAGCAGCGCCAGACAGGGGGCGAGCGGCTACACCTTC
CASSARQGASGYTF
>TRBJ2-2|NA|few|TRBV6-8
TGTGCCATCAGCGATGGAACGAACACCGGGGAGCTGTTTTTT
CAISDGTNTGELFF
>TRBJ1-6|TRBD1|NA|TRBV6-8
TGTGCCAGCAGTGTTCCGGGACAGGGTCTGCCCCTCCACTTT
CASSVPGQGLPLHF
>TRBJ1-2|NA|NA|TRBV15
TGTGCCACCAGCAGAGATAGGGGGGGCAACTATGGCTACACCTTC
CATSRDRGGNYGYTF
>TRBJ1-2|NA|few|TRBV11-3
TGTGCCAGCAGCTTAGGATCTGGGGGCGTACATAACTATGGCTACACCTTC
CASSLGSGGVHNYGYTF
>TRBJ2-5|TRBD2|NA|TRBV18
TGTGCCAGCTCCCCGTCCGGGACTAGCGGGGCGGAGACCCAGTACTTC
CASSPSGTSGAETQYF
>TRBJ1-3|NA|few|TRBV28
TGTGCCAGCAGGACCCCCCGCTCTGGAAACACCATATATTTT
CASRTPRSGNTIYF
>TRBJ1-1|NA|few|TRBV18
TGTGCCAGCTCCCTCTACCCAATGCCTCGGGCAGGTTCGAGGTCCACTGAAGCTTTCTTT
CASSLYPMPRAGSRSTEAFF
>TRBJ1-5|NA|few|TRBV11-3
TGTGCCAGCAGCTTAAAGGGAAAGTCTCAGCCCCAGCATTTT
CASSLKGKSQPQHF
>TRBJ1-6|NA|many|TRBV11-3
TGTGCCAGCAGTTCCACCGGGCCGTCACCCGATTCACCCCTCCACTTT
CASSSTGPSPDSPLHF
>TRBJ2-7|TRBD2|NA|TRBV29-1
TGCAGCGGAAGTAGGGCTAGCGGTGGCGAGCAGTACTTC
CSGSRASGGEQYF
>TRBJ1-6|NA|medium-sized|TRBV11-3
TGTGCCAGCAGCCTCGGGACTGATAATTCACCCCTCCACTTT
CASSLGTDNSPLHF
>TRBJ2-7|NA|medium-sized|TRBV4-1
TGCGCCAGCAGCCGTGGGATGGGGCTAGGGAGTGACGAGCAGTACTTC
CASSRGMGLGSDEQYF
>TRBJ2-6|TRBD1|few|TRBV6-8
TGTGCCAGCAAACCGGACAGGGGGAGCTCTGGGGCCAACGTCCTGACTTTC
CASKPDRGSSGANVLTF
>TRBJ1-4|NA|medium-sized|TRBV6-8
TGTGCCGTCAAGAGCGGATTTAATGAAAAACTGTTTTTT
CAVKSGFNEKLFF
>TRBJ2-1|TRBD1|NA|TRBV15
TGTGCCACCAGCAGAGTAACAGGGGACTACAATGAGCAGTTCTTC
CATSRVTGDYNEQFF
>TRBJ2-2|TRBD1|NA|TRBV19
TGTGCCAGAGACAAACCCCTCGGACAGGGGGCAACCGGGGAGCTGTTTTTT
CARDKPLGQGATGELFF
>TRBJ2-7|NA|NA|TRBV18
TGTGCCAGCTCACAAGGGGGAAGCTCCTACGAGCAGTACTTC
CASSQGGSSYEQYF
>TRBJ1-2|TRBD1|NA|TRBV6-8
TGTGCCATCAGCCCAACAGGGGTGGCTGGCTACACCTTC
CAISPTGVAGYTF
>TRBJ2-3|NA|few|TRBV11-3
TGTGCCAGCAGCTTAGGGTCCGGGCCAGATACGCAGTATTTT
CASSLGSGPDTQYF
>TRBJ1-1|NA|few|TRBV6-8
TGTGCCAGCAGTTACTCCCGGGATCAGAACACTGAAGCTTTCTTT
CASSYSRDQNTEAFF
>TRBJ1-1|TRBD1|medium-sized|TRBV6-8
TGTGCCAGCAGTTACTCGGGAGGGGGCAGGTCTTTCTTT
CASSYSGGGRSFF
>TRBJ1-2|NA|NA|TRBV19
TGTGCCAGTAGTATTGGTCTTAGGCACTATGGCTACACCTTC
CASSIGLRHYGYTF
>TRBJ2-1|NA|NA|TRBV19
TGTGCCAGTAGGATCGGGGCCTACAATGAGCAGTTCTTC
CASRIGAYNEQFF
>TRBJ2-3|TRBD1|NA|TRBV14
TGTGCCAGCAGCCCGTGGACAGGATTGGGAGATACGCAGTATTTT
CASSPWTGLGDTQYF
>TRBJ1-1|TRBD1|NA|TRBV5-1
TGCGCCAGCAGCCAGAGACAGGGAATGAACACTGAAGCTTTCTTT
CASSQRQGMNTEAFF
>TRBJ2-3|NA|NA|TRBV6-8
TGTGCCAGCAGTTACATGGGCTTCTGGTTAAATACGCAGTATTTT
CASSYMGFWLNTQYF
>TRBJ2-3|TRBD2|few|TRBV7-6
TGTGCCAGCAGCTTAGGGCCCCCGACTAGCGTTAGCACAGATACGCAGTATTTT
CASSLGPPTSVSTDTQYF
>TRBJ2-1|NA|few|TRBV19
TGTGCCAGTCGGACCGGGCCGGTGGTTGAGCAGTTCTTC
CASRTGPVVEQFF
>TRBJ1-4|TRBD1|few|TRBV6-8
TGTGCCATCCAGACAGGGCCTAATGAAAAACTGTTTTTT
CAIQTGPNEKLFF
>TRBJ1-1|NA|NA|TRBV25-1
TGTGCCAGCAGTCCTAGGGGGGGTACTGAAGCTTTCTTT
CASSPRGGTEAFF
>TRBJ2-4|NA|NA|TRBV19
TGTGCCAGTAGCCGACAGGGAGGAAGGGCCAAAAACATTCAGTACTTC
CASSRQGGRAKNIQYF
>TRBJ2-1|NA|NA|TRBV19
TGTGCCAGTAGTCCTTGGACAGAAACTAGCTCCTACAATGAGCAGTTCTTC
CASSPWTETSSYNEQFF
>TRBJ2-3|NA|few|TRBV6-8
TGTGCCAGCAGGGCCACAGGGACCCGCTCAGATACGCAGTATTTT
CASRATGTRSDTQYF
>TRBJ1-2|TRBD1|few|TRBV11-3
TGTGCCAGCAGCTTGCCCAAAATGACAGGGTCATATGGCTACACCTTC
CASSLPKMTGSYGYTF
>TRBJ1-2|TRBD1|medium-sized|TRBV11-3
TGTGCCAGCAGCCCTTCCGCCGGGACAGGCTTCTATGGCTACACCTTC
CASSPSAGTGFYGYTF
>TRBJ1-5|TRBD1|many|TRBV6-8
TGTGCCATCAACGACAGGGTGGATCAGCCCCAGCATTTT
CAINDRVDQPQHF
>TRBJ1-6|NA|NA|TRBV12-5
TGTGCTAGTGGTTTGGGAGACTTAAGTTATTCACCCCTCCACTTT
CASGLGDLSYSPLHF
>TRBJ1-2|NA|medium-sized|TRBV4-1
TGCGCCAGCAGCCAAGATGGCAGTTTCTATGGCTACACCTTC
CASSQDGSFYGYTF